A single sample gave rise to the 26 T cell receptor beta chains below, sequenced in a study of vaccination and CD4 T cells after COVID-19. Researchers used the Oncomine TCR Beta short-read assay to sequence DNA from cultured CD4+ T cells. TCRdb reanalysed the PCR reads using MiXCR and keeps one entry per CDR3 protein. The sample has about 20,000 distinct CDR3 sequences; 42% are singletons. No cognate antigen is known for these TCRs. As to time point: late sampling 161 to 241 days after vaccination in three convalescent patients. Treatment indicated: roughly 10-day PBMC culture with coronavirus spike peptide pools or control peptides (ViraFEST assay). The sequencing used CD4+ T cells from blood, cultured in vitro, collected about 7 months after SARS-CoV-2 vaccination. These receptors originate from a human donor who had recovered from COVID-19.

The chain joins TRBV6-4 to TRBJ2-3; TRBD2 matches at 10 bases. Germline assignment: CDR1 MRHNA and CDR2 SNTAGT. The CDR3 contains 14 residues. J lost 3 bases, V lost 5 bases, and 2 bases had no gene match. In DNA, the CDR3 is TGTGCCAGCAGTCCGGGACTAGCGACAGATACGCAGTATTTT. Protein: CASSPGLATDTQYF.

This clonotype has only a few counts. The rearrangement joins TRBV7-2 to TRBJ2-5; D is perhaps TRBD1 or TRBD2 (6 bases each). The V gene lost 1 base and the J gene lost 5 bases, with 11 bases spanning the gap. This CDR3 region has 14 residues. The germline CDR1 and CDR2 sequences are SGHTA and FQGNSA. This CDR3 reads CASSLGGAPETQYF. The CDR3 coding sequence is TGTGCCAGCAGCTTAGGGGGGGCACCCGAGACCCAGTACTTC.

The chain carries TRBV20-1 and TRBJ1-2; 7 bases match TRBD1. J lost 5 bases, V lost 5 bases, and 5 bases had no gene match. The CDR3 consists of 12 residues. The germline CDR1 and CDR2 sequences are DFQATT and SNEGSKA (reference sequence). DNA for the CDR3: TGCAGTGCTCTAACAGGGGAGTATGGCTACACCTTC. Amino acids: CSALTGEYGYTF.

The chain recombines TRBV7-3 with TRBJ2-7, with D perhaps TRBD2 (7 bases). CDR1 is SGHTA and CDR2 is FQGTGA in the germline V gene. CDR3 length equals 14 residues. Between the trimmed V and J ends, which lost 5 bases and 2 bases, there was a span of 13 bases. This CDR3 is CASSREGGPYEQYF. The CDR3 nucleotides read TGTGCCAGCAGCCGTGAGGGGGGGCCCTACGAGCAGTACTTC. Drawing the rest from reference TRBV7-3 and TRBJ2-7, the complete variable domain is GAGVSQTPSNKVTEKGKYVELRCDPISGHTALYWYRQSLGQGPEFLIYFQGTGAADDSGLPNDRFFAVRPEGSVSTLKIQRTERGDSAVYLCASSREGGPYEQYFGPGTRLTVT.

The rearrangement links TRBV20-1 to TRBJ2-2; TRBD1 is a possible D gene (6 bases). V was cut by 2 bases and J by 1 base, with 8 bases left in between. The CDR3 has 14 residues. Germline V gives CDR1 DFQATT, CDR2 SNEGSKA (reference sequence). The CDR3 sequence: CSARQGMNTGELFF. The CDR3 DNA follows: TGCAGTGCTAGACAGGGGATGAACACCGGGGAGCTGTTTTTT.

The chain joins TRBV24-1 to TRBJ2-2; D is perhaps TRBD1 or TRBD2 (7 bases each). Germline V gene lookup returns CDR1 KGHDR and CDR2 SFDVKD. The CDR3 totals 15 residues. Trimming removed 10 bases from V and 5 bases from J, with 19 bases in between. The chain's CDR3 is CATQIRQGGTGELFF. CDR3 DNA sequence: TGTGCCACTCAAATCAGACAGGGAGGGACCGGGGAGCTGTTTTTT.

CDR3 DNA: TGCAGTGCTAATGGTCGGGGGCTCAATAATTCACCCCTCCACTTT. Encoded protein: CSANGRGLNNSPLHF. The V call is TRBV20-1, the J call TRBJ1-6, with a weak D call TRBD1 (6 bases). CDR3 length: 15 amino acids. CDR1 and CDR2 (germline): DFQATT, SNEGSKA (reference sequence). Trimming stripped 4 bases from V and 5 bases from J, with 15 bases between.

The V call is TRBV7-2, the J call TRBJ2-3, with TRBD2 matching over 14 bases. Germline CDR1 and CDR2: SGHTA and FQGNSA. This CDR3 comprises 16 residues. V lost 2 bases, J lost 6 bases, and 4 bases stayed unmatched. CDR3 in DNA: TGTGCCAGCAGCTTATATGGGACTAGCGGGAGTGATACGCAGTATTTT. This gives the protein CASSLYGTSGSDTQYF. Supplemented by reference TRBV7-2 and TRBJ2-3, the full variable domain reads GAGVSQSPSNKVTEKGKDVELRCDPISGHTALYWYRQSLGQGLEFLIYFQGNSAPDKSGLPSDRFSAERTGGSVSTLTIQRTQQEDSAVYLCASSLYGTSGSDTQYFGPGTRLTVL.

This clonotype was picked up a small number of times. The chain carries TRBV6-1 and TRBJ2-6, with D tentatively TRBD1 (6 bases). Germline CDR1 reads MNHNS; CDR2 reads SASEGT. The CDR3 consists of 17 residues. V gave up 4 bases and J gave up 2 bases, with 15 bases separating them. CDR3 loop: CASSGGSRGTGANVLTF. The CDR3, as DNA: TGTGCCAGCAGTGGCGGCAGTAGGGGGACTGGGGCCAACGTCCTGACTTTC.

V usage is TRBV5-8 and J usage is TRBJ1-2, with TRBD1 matching over 7 bases. V was pared by 6 bases and J by 4 bases, with 3 bases of the junction left unmatched. The CDR3 consists of 12 residues. Germline V gives CDR1 SGHTS, CDR2 YDEGEE. As DNA, the CDR3 is TGTGCCAGCACCCGGACAGGCTATGGCTACACCTTC. It codes for CASTRTGYGYTF.

The chain is built from TRBV11-3 and TRBJ2-1; no reliable D call. CDR3 size: 15 residues. Trimming pared 1 base from V and 2 bases from J, leaving 9 bases between. Germline CDR1 reads SGHNT; CDR2 reads YENEEA. The CDR3 spells CASSLGGGTYNEQFF. The CDR3 bases are TGTGCCAGCAGCTTAGGAGGCGGAACCTACAATGAGCAGTTCTTC. Full variable domain (remainder filled in from reference TRBV11-3 and TRBJ2-1): EAGVVQSPRYKIIEKKQPVAFWCNPISGHNTLYWYLQNLGQGPELLIRYENEEAVDDSQLPKDRFSAERLKGVDSTLKIQPAELGDSAVYLCASSLGGGTYNEQFFGPGTRLTVL.

By share, this clonotype ranks as medium-sized. The chain is built from TRBV6-1 and TRBJ1-1; 9 nucleotides align to TRBD1. Losses at the gene ends were 10 bases for V and 4 bases for J; bases not matched to a gene: 10. CDR3 size: 14 residues. CDR1 is MNHNS and CDR2 is SASEGT in the germline V gene. The CDR3 DNA reads TGTGCCACCTCGACAGGGGGGGAGAGCACTGAAGCTTTCTTT. Its protein product is CATSTGGESTEAFF.

This clonotype was detected only a few times. This CDR3 reads CASSLVGGQPLGTQYF. CDR3 bases: TGTGCCAGCAGCTTAGTGGGGGGACAACCCCTAGGGACCCAGTACTTC. The V and J genes are TRBV7-6 and TRBJ2-5; D could derive from TRBD1 or TRBD2 (6 bases each). V dropped 1 base and J dropped 7 bases, with 19 bases sitting between them. The CDR3 covers 16 residues. Germline CDR1 reads SGHVS; CDR2 reads FNYEAQ.

V usage is TRBV7-2 and J usage is TRBJ2-1; TRBD2 agrees at 8 bases. CDR1 and CDR2 from the germline V gene are SGHTA and FQGNSA. CDR3 length equals 17 residues. The ends lost 3 bases at V and 6 bases at J; junction bases unmatched: 13. In DNA, the CDR3 is TGTGCCAGCAGCTTTTACACGGGAGGGGGACTAGTCAATGAGCAGTTCTTC. Translated, it gives CASSFYTGGGLVNEQFF.

The chain recombines TRBV6-5 with TRBJ2-3, with 10 bases identical to TRBD2. This CDR3 contains 16 residues. Germline assignment: CDR1 MNHEY and CDR2 SVGAGI. V lost 2 bases to trimming and J lost 2 bases; unmatched junction nucleotides: 4. CDR3 DNA sequence: TGTGCCAGCAGTTACCAAGGACTAGCGGCCACAGATACGCAGTATTTT. This gives the protein CASSYQGLAATDTQYF.

The gene calls are TRBV20-1 and TRBJ1-3, with D hard to call. Trimming stripped 7 bases from V and 3 bases from J, with 22 bases between. Germline-derived CDR1 and CDR2 are DFQATT and SNEGSKA (reference sequence). CDR3 length: 16 amino acids. The CDR3 spells CSVTSHSQSDGNTIYF. CDR3 nucleotide sequence: TGCAGTGTTACTTCCCACTCCCAGTCGGATGGAAACACCATATATTTT.

Here the CDR3 reads CSVVGLTNTEAFF. The CDR3, as DNA: TGCAGCGTTGTTGGACTGACGAACACTGAAGCTTTCTTT. The chain couples TRBV29-1 to TRBJ1-1; D uncertain. Germline CDR1 and CDR2: SQVTM and ANQGSEA. The CDR3 length is 13 residues. V lost 4 bases to trimming and J lost 1 base, with 10 bases between them.

This sequence joins TRBV15 and TRBJ1-5, with D perhaps TRBD1 (5 bases). The germline gives CDR1 LNHNV, CDR2 YYDKDF (reference sequence). The germline V and J ends were trimmed by 0 bases and 2 bases, with 8 bases remaining between them. The CDR3 is 15 residues long. Written as DNA, the CDR3 is TGTGCCACCAGCAGAGATCCCAGGGGCAATCAGCCCCAGCATTTT. Its protein product is CATSRDPRGNQPQHF.

The sample holds a few counts of this clonotype. The chain employs TRBV28 and TRBJ2-5; tentative D call: TRBD2 (6 bases). The CDR3 is 17 amino acids. V dropped 5 bases and J dropped 2 bases, with 21 bases sitting between them. Germline V gives CDR1 MDHEN, CDR2 SYDVKM. CDR3 loop: CASSPNPRLGRQETQYF. The CDR3 nucleotides are TGTGCCAGCAGTCCCAACCCCCGGCTCGGGAGACAAGAGACCCAGTACTTC.

The sample holds a few counts of this clonotype. The CDR3 region is CASSPLDKEAFF. DNA for the CDR3: TGTGCCAGCAGTCCTCTAGACAAGGAAGCTTTCTTT. The rearrangement links TRBV6-1 to TRBJ1-1, with D uncertain. This CDR3 comprises 12 residues. Trimming pared 5 bases from V and 8 bases from J, leaving 12 bases between. Germline lookup yields CDR1 MNHNS and CDR2 SASEGT.

V and J are TRBV18 and TRBJ2-7; 14 bases fit TRBD2. Germline V gene lookup returns CDR1 KGHSH and CDR2 LQKENI. This CDR3 contains 19 residues. V lost 3 bases to trimming and J lost 1 base; unmatched junction nucleotides: 11. The CDR3: CASSPSPGTSGSTSYEQYF. The CDR3 bases are TGTGCCAGCTCACCTTCCCCGGGGACTAGCGGGAGCACATCCTACGAGCAGTACTTC.

The chain is built from TRBV20-1 and TRBJ1-2; D unclear. The CDR3 is 12 amino acids. Germline CDR1 and CDR2: DFQATT and SNEGSKA (reference sequence). Deletions cut 3 bases from V and 4 bases from J, with 9 bases between. CDR3: CSASGQTYGYTF. The CDR3 nucleotides read TGCAGTGCTAGCGGGCAGACCTATGGCTACACCTTC.

J is TRBJ1-5 and V is TRBV19; D is unresolved. V lost 6 bases to trimming and J lost 5 bases, with 11 bases between them. This CDR3 is 13 amino acids long. The germline V gene has CDR1 LNHDA and CDR2 SQIVND (reference sequence). CDR3 nucleotides: TGTGCCAGTAGGAAGACGGCCCATCAGCCCCAGCATTTT. Its translation: CASRKTAHQPQHF.

V gene TRBV21-1 combines with J gene TRBJ1-5. TRBV21-1 is labeled a pseudogene. The CDR3 has 13 residues. CDR3 protein: CASSKRREQPQHF. The CDR3 nucleotides are TGTGCCAGCAGCAAACGGAGAGAACAGCCCCAGCATTTT.

This clonotype was detected a few times. The gene calls are TRBV20-1 and TRBJ2-7; 9 nucleotides agree with TRBD2. The CDR3 has 14 residues. Germline V lookup: CDR1 DFQATT, CDR2 SNEGSKA (reference sequence). V dropped 3 bases and J dropped 3; count of bases not matched to a gene: 6. The CDR3 DNA follows: TGCAGTGCTAGGTCAGCGGGAGGTCACTACGAGCAGTACTTC. Amino acids: CSARSAGGHYEQYF.

The chain joins TRBV20-1 to TRBJ2-7, with 8 bases fitting TRBD2. From germline, CDR1 is DFQATT and CDR2 SNEGSKA (reference sequence). The ends lost 3 bases at V and 6 bases at J; junction bases unmatched: 7. The CDR3 covers 13 residues. CDR3 coding DNA: TGCAGTGCTAGGGGACTAGGAGTAACCGAGCAGTACTTC. It translates to CSARGLGVTEQYF.